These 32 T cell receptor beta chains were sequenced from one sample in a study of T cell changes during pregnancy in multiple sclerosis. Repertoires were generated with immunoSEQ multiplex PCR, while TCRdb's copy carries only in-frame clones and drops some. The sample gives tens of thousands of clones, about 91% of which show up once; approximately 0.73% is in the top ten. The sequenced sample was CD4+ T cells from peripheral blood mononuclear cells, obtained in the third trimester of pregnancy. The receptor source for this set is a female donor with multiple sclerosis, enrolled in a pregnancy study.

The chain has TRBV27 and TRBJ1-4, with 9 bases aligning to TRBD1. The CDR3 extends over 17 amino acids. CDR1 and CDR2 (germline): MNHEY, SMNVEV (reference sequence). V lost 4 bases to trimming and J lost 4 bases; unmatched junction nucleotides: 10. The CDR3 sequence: CASSYRHRGLDNEKLFF. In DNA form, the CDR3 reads TGTGCCAGCAGTTACCGACACAGGGGGCTGGATAATGAAAAACTGTTTTTT.

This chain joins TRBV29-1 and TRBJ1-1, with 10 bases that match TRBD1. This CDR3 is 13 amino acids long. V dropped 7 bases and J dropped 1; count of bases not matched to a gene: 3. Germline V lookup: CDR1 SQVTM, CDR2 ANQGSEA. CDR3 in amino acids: CSAWDRGNTEAFF. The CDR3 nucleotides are TGCAGCGCTTGGGACAGGGGGAACACTGAAGCTTTCTTT.

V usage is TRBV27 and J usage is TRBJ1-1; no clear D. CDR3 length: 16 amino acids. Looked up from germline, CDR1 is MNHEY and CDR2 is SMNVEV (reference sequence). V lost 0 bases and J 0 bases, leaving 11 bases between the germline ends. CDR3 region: CASSLSSGTMNTEAFF. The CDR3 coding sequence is TGTGCCAGCAGTTTATCGTCAGGTACAATGAACACTGAAGCTTTCTTT.

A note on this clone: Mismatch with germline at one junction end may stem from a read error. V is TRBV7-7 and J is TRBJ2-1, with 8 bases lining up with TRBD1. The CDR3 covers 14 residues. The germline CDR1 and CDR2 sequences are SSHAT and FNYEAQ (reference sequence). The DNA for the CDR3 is TGTGCTAGCAGCTTAGACAGGGGCAACAATGAGCAGTTCTTC. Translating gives CASSLDRGNNEQFF.

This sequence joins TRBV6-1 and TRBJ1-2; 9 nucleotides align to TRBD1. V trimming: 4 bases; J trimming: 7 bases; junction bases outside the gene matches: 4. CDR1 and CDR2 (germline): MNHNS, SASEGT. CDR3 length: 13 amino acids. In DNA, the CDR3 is TGTGCCAGCAGTGGGGACAGGGCGGGTGGCTACACCTTC. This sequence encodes CASSGDRAGGYTF.

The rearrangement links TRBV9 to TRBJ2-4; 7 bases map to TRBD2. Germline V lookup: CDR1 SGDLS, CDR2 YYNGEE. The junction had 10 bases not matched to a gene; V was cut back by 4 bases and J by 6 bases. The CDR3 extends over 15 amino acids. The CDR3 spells CASSLGLDHRNIQYF. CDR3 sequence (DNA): TGTGCCAGCAGCCTTGGACTAGACCACCGAAACATTCAGTACTTC.

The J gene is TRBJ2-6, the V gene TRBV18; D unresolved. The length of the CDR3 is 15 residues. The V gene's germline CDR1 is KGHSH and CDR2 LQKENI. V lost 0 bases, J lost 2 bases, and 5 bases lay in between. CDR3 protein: CASSPPSPGANVLTF. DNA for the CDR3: TGTGCCAGCTCACCACCATCTCCTGGGGCCAACGTCCTGACTTTC.

The DNA of the CDR3 is TGTGCCAGCTCACCTCAGGGGGCTGAAGCTTTCTTT. Protein product: CASSPQGAEAFF. The V call is TRBV18, the J call TRBJ1-1; 7 bases are shared with TRBD1. This CDR3 comprises 12 residues. Looked up from germline, CDR1 is KGHSH and CDR2 is LQKENI. The junction had 1 base not matched to a gene; V was cut back by 3 bases and J by 6 bases.

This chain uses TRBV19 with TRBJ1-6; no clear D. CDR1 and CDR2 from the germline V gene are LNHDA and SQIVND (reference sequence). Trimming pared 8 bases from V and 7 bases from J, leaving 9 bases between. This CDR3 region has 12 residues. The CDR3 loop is CASGLRNSPLHF. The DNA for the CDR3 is TGTGCCAGTGGACTGAGGAATTCACCCCTCCACTTT.

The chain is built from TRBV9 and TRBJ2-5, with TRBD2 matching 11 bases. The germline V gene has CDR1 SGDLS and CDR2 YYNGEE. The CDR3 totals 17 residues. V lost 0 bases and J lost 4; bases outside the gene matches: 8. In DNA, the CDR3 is TGTGCCAGCAGCGTAGGGGATAGCGGGGGGGCCGGAGAGACCCAGTACTTC. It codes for CASSVGDSGGAGETQYF.

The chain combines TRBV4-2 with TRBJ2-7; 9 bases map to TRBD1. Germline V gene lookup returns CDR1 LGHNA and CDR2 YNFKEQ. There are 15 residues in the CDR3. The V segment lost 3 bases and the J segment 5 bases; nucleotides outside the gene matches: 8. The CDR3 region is CASSHPQGALDEQYF. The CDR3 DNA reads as TGTGCCAGCAGCCACCCACAGGGGGCGCTTGACGAGCAGTACTTC.

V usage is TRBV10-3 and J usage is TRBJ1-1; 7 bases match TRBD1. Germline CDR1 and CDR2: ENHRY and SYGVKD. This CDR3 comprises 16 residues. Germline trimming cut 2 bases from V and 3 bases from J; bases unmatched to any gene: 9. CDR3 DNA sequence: TGTGCCATCAGTGAGCTCCCGGGACAGCGTTACACTGAAGCTTTCTTT. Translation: CAISELPGQRYTEAFF.

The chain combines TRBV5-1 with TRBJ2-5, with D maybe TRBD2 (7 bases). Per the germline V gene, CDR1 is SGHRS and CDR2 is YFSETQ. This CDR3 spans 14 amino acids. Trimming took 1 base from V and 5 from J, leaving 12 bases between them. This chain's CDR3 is CASSLRGGGETQYF. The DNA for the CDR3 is TGCGCCAGCAGCTTGAGGGGGGGAGGTGAGACCCAGTACTTC.

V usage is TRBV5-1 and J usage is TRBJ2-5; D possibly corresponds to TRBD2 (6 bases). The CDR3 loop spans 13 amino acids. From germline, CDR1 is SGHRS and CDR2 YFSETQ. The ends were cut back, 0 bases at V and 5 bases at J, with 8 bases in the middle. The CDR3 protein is CASSLVEGETQYF. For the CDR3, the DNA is TGCGCCAGCAGCTTGGTGGAGGGCGAGACCCAGTACTTC.

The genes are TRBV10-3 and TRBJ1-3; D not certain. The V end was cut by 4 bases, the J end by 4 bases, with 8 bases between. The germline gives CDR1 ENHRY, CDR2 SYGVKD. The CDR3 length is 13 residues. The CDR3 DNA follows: TGTGCCATCAGTGTCGACATCGGAAACACCATATATTTT. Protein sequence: CAISVDIGNTIYF.

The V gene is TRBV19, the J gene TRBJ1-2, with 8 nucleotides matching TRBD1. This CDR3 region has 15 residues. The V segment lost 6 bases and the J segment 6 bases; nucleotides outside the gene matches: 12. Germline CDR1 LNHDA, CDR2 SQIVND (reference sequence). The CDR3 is CASSPRGGQGDGYTF. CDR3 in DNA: TGTGCCAGTAGCCCGAGAGGTGGACAGGGCGATGGCTACACCTTC.

As DNA, the CDR3 is TGTGCCAGCAGCCATTGGACAGGGGGCACAGATACGCAGTATTTT. Residues: CASSHWTGGTDTQYF. This rearrangement joins TRBV7-8 to TRBJ2-3; TRBD1 matches 9 bases. The CDR3 covers 15 residues. With V trimmed by 5 bases and J by 1 base, 4 bases remained unmatched. Germline CDR1 and CDR2: SGHVS and FQNEAQ.

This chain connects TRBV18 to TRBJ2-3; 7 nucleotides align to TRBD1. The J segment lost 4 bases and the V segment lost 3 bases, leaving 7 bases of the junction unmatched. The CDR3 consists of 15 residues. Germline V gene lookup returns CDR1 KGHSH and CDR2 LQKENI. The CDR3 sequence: CASSPFTQGADTQYF. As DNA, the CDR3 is TGTGCCAGCTCACCCTTTACCCAGGGGGCAGATACGCAGTATTTT. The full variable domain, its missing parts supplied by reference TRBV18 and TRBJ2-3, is NAGVMQNPRHLVRRRGQEARLRCSPMKGHSHVYWYRQLPEEGLKFMVYLQKENIIDESGMPKERFSAEFPKEGPSILRIQQVVRGDSAAYFCASSPFTQGADTQYFGPGTRLTVL.

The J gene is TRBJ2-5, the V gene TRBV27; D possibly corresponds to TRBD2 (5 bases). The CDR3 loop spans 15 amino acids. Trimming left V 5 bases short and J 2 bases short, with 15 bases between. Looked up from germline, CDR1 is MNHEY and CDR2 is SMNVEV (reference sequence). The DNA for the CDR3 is TGTGCCAGCAGTCAGGACTTCCTGTGGCAAGAGACCCAGTACTTC. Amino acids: CASSQDFLWQETQYF.

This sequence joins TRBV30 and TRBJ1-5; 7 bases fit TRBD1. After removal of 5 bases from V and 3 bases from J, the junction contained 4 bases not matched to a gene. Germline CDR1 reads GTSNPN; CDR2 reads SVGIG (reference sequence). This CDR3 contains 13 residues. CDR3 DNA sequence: TGTGCCTGGGCGACAGGGTACAATCAGCCCCAGCATTTT. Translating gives CAWATGYNQPQHF.

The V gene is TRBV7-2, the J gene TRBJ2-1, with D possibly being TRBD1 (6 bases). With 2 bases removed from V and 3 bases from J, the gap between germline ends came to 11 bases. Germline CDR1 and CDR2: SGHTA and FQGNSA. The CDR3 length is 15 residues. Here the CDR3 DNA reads TGTGCCAGCAGCTTACTGGGGGCTAGCTACAATGAGCAGTTCTTC. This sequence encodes CASSLLGASYNEQFF.

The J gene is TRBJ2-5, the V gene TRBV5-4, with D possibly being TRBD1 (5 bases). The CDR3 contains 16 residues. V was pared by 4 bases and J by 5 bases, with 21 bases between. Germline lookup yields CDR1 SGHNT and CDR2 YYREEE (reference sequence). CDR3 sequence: CASSPGGSGFGETQYF. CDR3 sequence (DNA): TGTGCCAGCAGCCCCGGTGGCTCAGGGTTCGGGGAGACCCAGTACTTC.

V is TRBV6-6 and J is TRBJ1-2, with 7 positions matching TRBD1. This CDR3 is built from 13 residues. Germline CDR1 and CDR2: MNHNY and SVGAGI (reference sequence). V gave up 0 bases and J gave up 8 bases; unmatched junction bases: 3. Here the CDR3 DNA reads TGTGCCAGCAGTTACTCGACAGGGTCCGGCTACACCTTC. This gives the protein CASSYSTGSGYTF.

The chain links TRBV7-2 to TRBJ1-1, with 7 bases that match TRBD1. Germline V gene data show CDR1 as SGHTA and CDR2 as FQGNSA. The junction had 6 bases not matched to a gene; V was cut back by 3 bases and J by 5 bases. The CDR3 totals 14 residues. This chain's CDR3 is CASSFNRGYTEAFF. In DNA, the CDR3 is TGTGCCAGCAGCTTCAACAGGGGCTATACTGAAGCTTTCTTT.

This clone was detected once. CDR3 bases: TGTGCCAGCAGCCAAGAGGCCGCTTGGGCCAACGTCCTGACTTTC. It yields the protein CASSQEAAWANVLTF. V is TRBV4-2 and J is TRBJ2-6; D is unclear. This CDR3 contains 15 residues. Trimming stripped 0 bases from V and 5 bases from J, with 8 bases between. Germline CDR1 is LGHNA and CDR2 is YNFKEQ.

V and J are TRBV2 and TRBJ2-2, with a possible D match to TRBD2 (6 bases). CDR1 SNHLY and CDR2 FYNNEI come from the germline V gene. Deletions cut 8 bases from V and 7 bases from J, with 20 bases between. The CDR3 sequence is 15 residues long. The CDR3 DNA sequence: TGTGCCAGCCGATCGGGCCTCGTGGGGGGCGGGGAGCTGTTTTTT. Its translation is CASRSGLVGGGELFF.

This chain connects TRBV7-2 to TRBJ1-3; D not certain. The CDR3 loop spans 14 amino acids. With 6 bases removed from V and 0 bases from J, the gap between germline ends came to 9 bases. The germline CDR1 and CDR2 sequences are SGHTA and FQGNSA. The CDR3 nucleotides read TGTGCCAGCAGTCGAGGTGGCTCTGGAAACACCATATATTTT. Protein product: CASSRGGSGNTIYF.

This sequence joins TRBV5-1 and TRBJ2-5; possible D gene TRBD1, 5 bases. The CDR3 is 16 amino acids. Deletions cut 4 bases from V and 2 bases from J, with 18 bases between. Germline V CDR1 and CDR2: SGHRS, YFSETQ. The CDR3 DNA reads TGCGCCAGCAGCCGCGGACATACTGAAATGCAAGAGACCCAGTACTTC. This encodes CASSRGHTEMQETQYF.

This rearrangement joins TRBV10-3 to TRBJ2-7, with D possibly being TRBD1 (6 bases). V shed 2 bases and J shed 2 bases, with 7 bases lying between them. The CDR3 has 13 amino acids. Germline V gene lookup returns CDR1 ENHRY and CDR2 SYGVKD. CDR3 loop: CAISERGTYEQYF. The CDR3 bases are TGTGCCATCAGTGAGAGGGGGACCTACGAGCAGTACTTC.

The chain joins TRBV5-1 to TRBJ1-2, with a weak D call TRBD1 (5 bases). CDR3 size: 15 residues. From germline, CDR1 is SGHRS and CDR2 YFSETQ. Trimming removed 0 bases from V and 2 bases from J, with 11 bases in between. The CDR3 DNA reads TGCGCCAGCAGCTTGGGGGGGGTCCACAACTATGGCTACACCTTC. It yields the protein CASSLGGVHNYGYTF.

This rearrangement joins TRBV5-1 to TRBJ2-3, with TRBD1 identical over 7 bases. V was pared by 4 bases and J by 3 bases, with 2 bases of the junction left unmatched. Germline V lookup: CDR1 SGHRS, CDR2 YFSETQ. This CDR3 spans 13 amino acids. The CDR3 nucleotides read TGCGCCAGCAGCGCACAGGGGACAGATACGCAGTATTTT. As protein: CASSAQGTDTQYF.

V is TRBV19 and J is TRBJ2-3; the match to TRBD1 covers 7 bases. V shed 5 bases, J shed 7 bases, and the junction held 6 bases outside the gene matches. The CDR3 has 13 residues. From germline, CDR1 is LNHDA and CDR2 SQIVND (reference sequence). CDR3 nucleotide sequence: TGTGCCAGTAGTCCGTCGACAGGGTATACGCAGTATTTT. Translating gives CASSPSTGYTQYF.